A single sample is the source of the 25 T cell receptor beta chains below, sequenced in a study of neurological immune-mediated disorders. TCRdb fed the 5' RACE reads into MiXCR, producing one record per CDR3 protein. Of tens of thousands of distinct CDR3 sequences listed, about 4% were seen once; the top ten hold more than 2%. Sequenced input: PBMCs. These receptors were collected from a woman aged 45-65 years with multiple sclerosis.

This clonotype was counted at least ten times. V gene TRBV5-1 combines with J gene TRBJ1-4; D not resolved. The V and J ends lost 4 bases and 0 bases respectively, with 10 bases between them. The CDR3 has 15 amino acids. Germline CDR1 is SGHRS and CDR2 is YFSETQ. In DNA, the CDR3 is TGCGCCAGCAGCCCGGGGAGTGCAACTAATGAAAAACTGTTTTTT. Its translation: CASSPGSATNEKLFF.

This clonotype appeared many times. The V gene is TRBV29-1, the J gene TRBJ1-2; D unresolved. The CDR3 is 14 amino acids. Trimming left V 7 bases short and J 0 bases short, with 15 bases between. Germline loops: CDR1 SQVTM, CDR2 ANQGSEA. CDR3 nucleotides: TGCAGCGCCGGCTCAGCCCAAACTAACTATGGCTACACCTTC. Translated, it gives CSAGSAQTNYGYTF.

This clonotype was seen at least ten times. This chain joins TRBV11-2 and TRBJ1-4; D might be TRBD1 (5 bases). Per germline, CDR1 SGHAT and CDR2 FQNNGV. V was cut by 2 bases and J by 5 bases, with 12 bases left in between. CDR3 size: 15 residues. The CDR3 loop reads CASSLLGGPNEKLFF. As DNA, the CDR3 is TGTGCCAGCAGCTTACTGGGGGGACCAAATGAAAAACTGTTTTTT. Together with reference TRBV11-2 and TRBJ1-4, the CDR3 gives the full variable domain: EAGVAQSPRYKIIEKRQSVAFWCNPISGHATLYWYQQILGQGPKLLIQFQNNGVVDDSQLPKDRFSAERLKGVDSTLKIQPAKLEDSAVYLCASSLLGGPNEKLFFGSGTQLSVL.

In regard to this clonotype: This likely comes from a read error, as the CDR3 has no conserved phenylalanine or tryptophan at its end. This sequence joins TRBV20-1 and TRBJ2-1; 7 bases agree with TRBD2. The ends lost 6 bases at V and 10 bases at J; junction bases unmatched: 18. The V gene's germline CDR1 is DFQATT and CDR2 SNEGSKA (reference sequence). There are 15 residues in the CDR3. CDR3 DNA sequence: TGCAGTGCCCGGGGGGTGGAGGCCCCTAATCAAGAGCAGTTCTAC. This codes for CSARGVEAPNQEQFY.

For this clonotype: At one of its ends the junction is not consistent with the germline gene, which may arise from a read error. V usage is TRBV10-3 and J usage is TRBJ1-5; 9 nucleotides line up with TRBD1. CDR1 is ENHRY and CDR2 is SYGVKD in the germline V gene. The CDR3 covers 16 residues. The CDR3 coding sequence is TGTGCCATCAGTGAGTCCAGACAGGGGGAGGATCAGCCCCAGAATTTT. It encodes CAISESRQGEDQPQNF.

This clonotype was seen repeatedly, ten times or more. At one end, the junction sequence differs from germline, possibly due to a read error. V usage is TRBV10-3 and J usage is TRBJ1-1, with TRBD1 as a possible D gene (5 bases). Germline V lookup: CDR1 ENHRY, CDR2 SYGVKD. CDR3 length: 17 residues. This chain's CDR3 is CAISVAGLDGLGRRAFF. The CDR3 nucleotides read TGTGCCATAAGTGTGGCAGGTTTGGATGGTTTGGGGCGTAGGGCTTTCTTT.

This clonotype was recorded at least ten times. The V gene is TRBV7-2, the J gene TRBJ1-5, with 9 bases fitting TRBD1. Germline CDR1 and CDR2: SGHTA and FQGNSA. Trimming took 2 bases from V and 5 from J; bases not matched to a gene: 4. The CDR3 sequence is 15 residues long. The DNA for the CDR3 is TGTGCCAGCAGCTTATCGACAGGGGGTGATCAGCCCCAGCATTTT. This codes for CASSLSTGGDQPQHF. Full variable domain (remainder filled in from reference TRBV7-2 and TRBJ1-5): GAGVSQSPSNKVTEKGKDVELRCDPISGHTALYWYRQSLGQGLEFLIYFQGNSAPDKSGLPSDRFSAERTGGSVSTLTIQRTQQEDSAVYLCASSLSTGGDQPQHFGDGTRLSIL.

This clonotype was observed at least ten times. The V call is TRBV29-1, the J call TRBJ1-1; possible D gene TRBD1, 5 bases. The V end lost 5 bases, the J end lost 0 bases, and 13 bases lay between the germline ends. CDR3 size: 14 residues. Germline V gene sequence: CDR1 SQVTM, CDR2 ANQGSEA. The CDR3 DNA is TGCAGCGTTACGGGGCCACCTTTGAACACTGAAGCTTTCTTT. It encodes CSVTGPPLNTEAFF.

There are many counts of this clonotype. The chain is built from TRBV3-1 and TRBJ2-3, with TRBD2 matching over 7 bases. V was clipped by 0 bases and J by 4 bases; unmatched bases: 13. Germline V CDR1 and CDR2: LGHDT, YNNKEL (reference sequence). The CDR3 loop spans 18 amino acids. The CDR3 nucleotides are TGTGCCAGCAGCCAAGATCCCTCGCGGGGGAAGGTCGCAGATACGCAGTATTTT. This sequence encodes CASSQDPSRGKVADTQYF.

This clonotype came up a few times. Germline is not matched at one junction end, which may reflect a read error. CDR3 region: CASSWDRGYSPLNF. CDR3 DNA: TGTGCCAGCAGCTGGGACAGGGGTTATTCACCCCTCAACTTT. The rearrangement uses TRBV2 and TRBJ1-6; 10 positions agree with TRBD1. The CDR3 runs 14 residues. Germline CDR1 is SNHLY and CDR2 is FYNNEI.

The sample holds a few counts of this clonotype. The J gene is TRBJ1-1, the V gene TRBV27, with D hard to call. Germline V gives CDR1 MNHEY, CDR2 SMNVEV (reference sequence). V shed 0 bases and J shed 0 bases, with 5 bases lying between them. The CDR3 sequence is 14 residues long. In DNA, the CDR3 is TGTGCCAGCAGTTTATCAGGGTTGAACACTGAAGCTTTCTTT. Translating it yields CASSLSGLNTEAFF.

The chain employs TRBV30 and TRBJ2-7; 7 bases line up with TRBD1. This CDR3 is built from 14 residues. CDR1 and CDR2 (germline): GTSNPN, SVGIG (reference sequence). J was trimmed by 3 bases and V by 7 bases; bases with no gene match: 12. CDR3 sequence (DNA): TGTGCCTCACTAACCCCGGGACAGCTCTACGAGCAGTACTTC. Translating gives CASLTPGQLYEQYF.

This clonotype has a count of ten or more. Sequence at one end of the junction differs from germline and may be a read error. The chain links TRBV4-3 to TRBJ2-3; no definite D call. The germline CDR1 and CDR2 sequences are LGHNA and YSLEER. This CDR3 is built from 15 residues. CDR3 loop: CASSQDNIPLSRKGF. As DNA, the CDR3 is TGCGCCAGCAGCCAAGATAACATTCCCCTCAGCCGAAAGGGCTTT.

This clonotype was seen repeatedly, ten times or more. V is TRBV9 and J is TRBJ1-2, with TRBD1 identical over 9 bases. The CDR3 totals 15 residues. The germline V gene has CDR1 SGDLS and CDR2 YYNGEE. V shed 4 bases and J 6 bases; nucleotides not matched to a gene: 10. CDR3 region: CASSNTFRDRDGYTF. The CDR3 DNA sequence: TGTGCCAGCAGCAATACCTTCCGGGACAGGGATGGCTACACCTTC.

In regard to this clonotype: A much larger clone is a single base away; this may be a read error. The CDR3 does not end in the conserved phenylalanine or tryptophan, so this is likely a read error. The CDR3, as DNA: TGTGCCAGCAGCCCCCCGGGGGCCGGGGAGCTGTTTCTT. This gives the protein CASSPPGAGELFL. The rearrangement uses TRBV7-3 and TRBJ2-2; TRBD2 is a possible D gene (6 bases). The germline CDR1 and CDR2 sequences are SGHTA and FQGTGA. This CDR3 contains 13 residues. The V end was cut by 5 bases, the J end by 6 bases, with 10 bases between.

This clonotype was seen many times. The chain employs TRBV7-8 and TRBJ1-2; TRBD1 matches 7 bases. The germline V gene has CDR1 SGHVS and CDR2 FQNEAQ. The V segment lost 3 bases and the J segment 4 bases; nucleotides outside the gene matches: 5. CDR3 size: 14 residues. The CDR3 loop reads CASSLTGSGYGYTF. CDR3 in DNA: TGTGCCAGCAGCTTGACAGGGTCGGGCTATGGCTACACCTTC.

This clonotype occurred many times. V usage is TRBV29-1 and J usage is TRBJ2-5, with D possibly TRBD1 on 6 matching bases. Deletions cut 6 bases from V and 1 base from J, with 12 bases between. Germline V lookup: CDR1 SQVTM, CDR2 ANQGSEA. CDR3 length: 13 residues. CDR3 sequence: CSVSTGRQETQYF. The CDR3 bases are TGCAGCGTCTCAACAGGGCGCCAAGAGACCCAGTACTTC.

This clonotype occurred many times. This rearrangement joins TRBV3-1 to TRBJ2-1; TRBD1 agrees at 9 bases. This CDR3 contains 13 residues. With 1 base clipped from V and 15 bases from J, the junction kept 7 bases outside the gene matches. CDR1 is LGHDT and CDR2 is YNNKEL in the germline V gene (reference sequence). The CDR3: CASSQAGQGFPFF. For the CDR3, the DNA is TGTGCCAGCAGCCAAGCTGGACAGGGGTTTCCGTTCTTC.

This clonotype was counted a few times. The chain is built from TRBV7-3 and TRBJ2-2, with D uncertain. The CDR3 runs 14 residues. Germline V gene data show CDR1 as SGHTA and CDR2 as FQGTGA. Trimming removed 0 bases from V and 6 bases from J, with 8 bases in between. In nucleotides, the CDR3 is TGTGCCAGCAGCTTAACAGGAGCCTCCGGGGAGCTGTTTTTT. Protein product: CASSLTGASGELFF.

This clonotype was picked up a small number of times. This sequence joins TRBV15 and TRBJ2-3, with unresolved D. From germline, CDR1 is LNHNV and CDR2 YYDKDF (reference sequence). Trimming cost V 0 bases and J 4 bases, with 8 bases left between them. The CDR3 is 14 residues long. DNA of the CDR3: TGTGCCACCAGCAGAGATAGGATTTCAGATACGCAGTATTTT. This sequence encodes CATSRDRISDTQYF.

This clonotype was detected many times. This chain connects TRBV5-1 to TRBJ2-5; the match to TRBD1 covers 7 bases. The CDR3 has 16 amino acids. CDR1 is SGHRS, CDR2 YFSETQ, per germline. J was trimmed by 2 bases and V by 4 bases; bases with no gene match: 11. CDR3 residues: CASSPRQGRGQETQYF. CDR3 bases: TGCGCCAGCAGCCCACGACAGGGAAGGGGGCAAGAGACCCAGTACTTC.

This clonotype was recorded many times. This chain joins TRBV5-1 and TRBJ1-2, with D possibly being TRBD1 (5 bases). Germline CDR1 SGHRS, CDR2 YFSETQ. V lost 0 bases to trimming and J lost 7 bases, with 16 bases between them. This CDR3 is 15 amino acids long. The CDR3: CASSLEAAAGGGYTF. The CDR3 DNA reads TGCGCCAGCAGCTTGGAGGCGGCGGCGGGGGGTGGCTACACCTTC.

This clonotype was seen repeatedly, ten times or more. The CDR3 loop is CASSQDRLRDHEQYF. The CDR3, as DNA: TGTGCCAGCAGCCAAGATCGACTGCGTGACCACGAGCAGTACTTC. The genes are TRBV3-1 and TRBJ2-7; no clear D gene. With 0 bases removed from V and 5 bases from J, the gap between germline ends came to 14 bases. Germline V gene lookup returns CDR1 LGHDT and CDR2 YNNKEL (reference sequence). CDR3 length: 15 amino acids.

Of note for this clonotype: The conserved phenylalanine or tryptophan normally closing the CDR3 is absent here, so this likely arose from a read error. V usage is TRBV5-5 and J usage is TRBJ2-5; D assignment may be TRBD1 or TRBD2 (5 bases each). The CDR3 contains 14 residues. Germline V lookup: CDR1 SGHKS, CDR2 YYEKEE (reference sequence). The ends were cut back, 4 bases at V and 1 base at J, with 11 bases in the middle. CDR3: CASSTGTTQETQYN. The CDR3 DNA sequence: TGTGCCAGCAGCACCGGGACCACCCAAGAGACCCAGTACAAC.

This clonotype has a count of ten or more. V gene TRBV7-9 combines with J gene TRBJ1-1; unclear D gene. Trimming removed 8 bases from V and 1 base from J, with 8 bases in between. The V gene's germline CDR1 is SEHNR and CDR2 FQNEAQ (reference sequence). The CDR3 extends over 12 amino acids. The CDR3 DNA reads TGTGCCAGCGGTGGACGGAACACTGAAGCTTTCTTT. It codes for CASGGRNTEAFF.